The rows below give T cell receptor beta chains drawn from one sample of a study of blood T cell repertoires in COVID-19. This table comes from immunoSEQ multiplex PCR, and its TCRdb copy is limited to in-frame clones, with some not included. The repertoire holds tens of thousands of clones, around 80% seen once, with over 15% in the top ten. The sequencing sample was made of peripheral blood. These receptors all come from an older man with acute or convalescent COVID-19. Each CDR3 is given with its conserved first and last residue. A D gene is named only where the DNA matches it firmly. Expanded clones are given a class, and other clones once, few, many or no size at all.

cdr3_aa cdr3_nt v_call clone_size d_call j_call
CASSYSGQGNEKLFF TGTGCCAGCAGTTACTCTGGACAGGGTAATGAAAAACTGTTTTTT TRBV6-5 NA TRBD1 TRBJ1-4
CASSSRGVPGTGSNTGELFF TGTGCCAGCAGCTCTAGGGGAGTCCCCGGGACAGGGTCGAACACCGGGGAGCTGTTTTTT TRBV9 NA TRBD1 TRBJ2-2
CASSQPYYEQYF TGTGCCAGCAGCCAACCCTATTACGAGCAGTACTTC TRBV14 NA NA TRBJ2-7
CASSPIAGDVTDTQYF TGTGCCAGCAGTCCTATAGCGGGAGATGTAACAGATACGCAGTATTTT TRBV27 NA TRBD2 TRBJ2-3
CASSIGRNQPQHF TGTGCCAGTAGTATTGGCAGGAATCAGCCCCAGCATTTT TRBV19 NA NA TRBJ1-5
CASSVGDRVVEQYF TGCGCCAGCAGCGTGGGGGACAGGGTAGTCGAGCAGTACTTC TRBV5-1 NA TRBD1 TRBJ2-7
CASSQIGLNMNTEAFF TGTGCCAGCAGCCAGATCGGACTTAACATGAACACTGAAGCTTTCTTT TRBV14 once NA TRBJ1-1
CASSLARDTEAFF TGTGCCAGCAGTTTAGCCAGGGACACTGAAGCTTTCTTT TRBV12-3/TRBV12-4 few NA TRBJ1-1
CAISDEGGNNQPQHF TGTGCCATCAGTGACGAGGGAGGGAACAATCAGCCCCAGCATTTT TRBV10-3 NA NA TRBJ1-5
CASSFGWGQAYNSPLHF TGTGCCAGCAGTTTCGGTTGGGGACAGGCCTATAATTCACCCCTCCACTTT TRBV27 once TRBD1 TRBJ1-6
CASSEMGLAGERGTQYF TGCGCCAGCAGTGAGATGGGACTAGCGGGAGAGAGAGGTACGCAGTATTTT TRBV10-1 NA TRBD2 TRBJ2-3
CATREGVSSGVSTDTQYF TGTGCCACTCGAGAGGGGGTTTCGTCGGGCGTTAGCACAGATACGCAGTATTTT TRBV15 NA NA TRBJ2-3
CASRPDSYNEQFF TGTGCCAGCAGACCAGACAGCTACAATGAGCAGTTCTTC TRBV6-5 NA NA TRBJ2-1
CASSLYPVRETQYF TGTGCCAGCAGCTTATACCCCGTTAGAGAGACCCAGTACTTC TRBV7-2 once NA TRBJ2-5
CASSQGGTPGGYTF TGCGCCAGCAGCCAAGGCGGGACCCCGGGAGGCTACACCTTC TRBV4-3 NA NA TRBJ1-2
CASSPYDREIEAFF TGTGCCAGCAGCCCGTACGACAGGGAGATTGAAGCTTTCTTT TRBV7-8 NA TRBD1 TRBJ1-1
CASSLVHITGELFF TGTGCCAGCAGCTTAGTACACATCACCGGGGAGCTGTTTTTT TRBV7-9 NA NA TRBJ2-2
CASKMDRGTNSPLHF TGTGCCAGCAAAATGGACAGGGGAACGAATTCACCCCTCCACTTT TRBV5-4 few TRBD1 TRBJ1-6
CASSMTWTASYEQYF TGTGCCAGCAGTATGACATGGACAGCGTCCTACGAGCAGTACTTC TRBV27 NA NA TRBJ2-7
CASRSDRSYEQYF TGTGCCAGCAGATCGGACAGATCCTACGAGCAGTACTTC TRBV27 NA NA TRBJ2-7
CASSKGQGAIYNEQFF TGTGCCAGCAGTAAAGGACAGGGGGCGATCTACAATGAGCAGTTCTTC TRBV27 NA TRBD1 TRBJ2-1
CATSEGTSVYEQYF TGTGCCACCAGTGAAGGGACTAGCGTCTACGAGCAGTACTTC TRBV24-1 NA TRBD2 TRBJ2-7
CASSPGSGTERTINYGYTF TGTGCCAGCAGCCCCGGCTCCGGGACAGAAAGAACCATAAACTATGGCTACACCTTC TRBV7-2 NA TRBD1 TRBJ1-2
CSVPGASSYNEQFF TGCAGCGTGCCTGGGGCGAGCTCCTACAATGAGCAGTTCTTC TRBV29-1 few NA TRBJ2-1
CASSQAINRDRERNGYTF TGTGCCAGCAGCCAAGCTATAAACCGGGACAGGGAGAGAAATGGCTACACCTTC TRBV3-1/TRBV3-2 NA TRBD1 TRBJ1-2
CASSSSAPKDEQFF TGTGCCAGCAGTTCAAGCGCTCCCAAGGATGAGCAGTTCTTC TRBV6-2/TRBV6-3 NA NA TRBJ2-1
CSVSGGQNQPQHF TGCAGCGTTTCCGGGGGGCAGAATCAGCCCCAGCATTTT TRBV29-1 NA NA TRBJ1-5
CASSYLTGRSNEKLFF TGTGCCAGCAGTTACTTGACAGGGAGAAGTAATGAAAAACTGTTTTTT TRBV6-5 once TRBD1 TRBJ1-4
CASSDGWEQFF TGCGCCAGCAGTGACGGGTGGGAGCAGTTCTTC TRBV10-1 NA NA TRBJ2-1
CASSSNRATEAFF TGTGCCAGCAGCTCGAACAGGGCGACTGAAGCTTTCTTT TRBV7-2 NA NA TRBJ1-1
CASSESPGDADTQYF TGCGCCAGCAGTGAGTCTCCGGGAGATGCAGATACGCAGTATTTT TRBV10-1 NA NA TRBJ2-3
CSVVGLDISNYGYTF TGCAGCGTTGTTGGCTTGGACATATCTAACTATGGCTACACCTTC TRBV29-1 NA NA TRBJ1-2
CASSSTSGEAYEQYF TGTGCCAGCAGCTCGACTAGCGGAGAAGCCTACGAGCAGTACTTC TRBV3-1/TRBV3-2 NA TRBD2 TRBJ2-7
CASSRLAGGLRDTQYF TGTGCCAGCAGTCGACTAGCGGGGGGCCTCCGAGATACGCAGTATTTT TRBV6-6 NA TRBD2 TRBJ2-3
CASSVGIGGVEEKLFF TGTGCCAGCAGCGTAGGAATAGGGGGGGTCGAAGAAAAACTGTTTTTT TRBV9 NA NA TRBJ1-4
CASSEVVETEAFF TGTGCCAGCAGTGAGGTTGTAGAGACTGAAGCTTTCTTT TRBV2 NA NA TRBJ1-1
CASSAVLQMGGYTF TGTGCCAGCAGCGCCGTTCTACAGATGGGTGGCTACACCTTC TRBV9 NA NA TRBJ1-2
CASSLVTGRNTIYF TGTGCCAGCAGCTTAGTGACAGGGAGAAACACCATATATTTT TRBV7-2 few TRBD1 TRBJ1-3
CASRLGQDYGYTF TGTGCCAGCAGGTTGGGACAGGACTATGGCTACACCTTC TRBV6-5 NA TRBD1 TRBJ1-2
CASSQYRNTEAFF TGTGCCAGCAGCCAGTACAGGAACACTGAAGCTTTCTTT TRBV14 NA NA TRBJ1-1
CASSRERAGGYGYTF TGTGCCAGCAGCCGAGAGAGGGCAGGGGGATATGGCTACACCTTC TRBV7-8 NA TRBD1 TRBJ1-2
CAISEGSLAGAAGELFF TGTGCCATCAGTGAGGGAAGTCTAGCGGGGGCGGCCGGGGAGCTGTTTTTT TRBV10-3 once TRBD2 TRBJ2-2
CASSLLSDRGETQYF TGCGCCAGCAGCTTGCTCTCTGACAGGGGAGAGACCCAGTACTTC TRBV5-1 once TRBD1 TRBJ2-5
CASSEPGAGNTIYF TGTGCCAGCAGTGAACCAGGGGCTGGAAACACCATATATTTT TRBV25-1 NA NA TRBJ1-3
CASSGGHGQPQHF TGTGCCAGCAGCGGGGGGCATGGGCAGCCCCAGCATTTT TRBV6-5 NA NA TRBJ1-5
CASNPSRGLVPDTQYF TGTGCCAGTAACCCTTCCCGGGGACTAGTTCCAGATACGCAGTATTTT TRBV19 once TRBD2 TRBJ2-3
CASSSLTNRGRGDGYTF TGTGCCAGCAGCTCCCTTACAAACAGGGGGCGCGGGGATGGCTACACCTTC TRBV13 few TRBD1 TRBJ1-2
CSVKQGANTGELFF TGCAGCGTGAAACAGGGGGCGAACACCGGGGAGCTGTTTTTT TRBV29-1 once TRBD1 TRBJ2-2
CASSDRKQGRGGETQYF TGTGCCAGCAGTGATAGGAAACAGGGAAGGGGGGGAGAGACCCAGTACTTC TRBV2 NA NA TRBJ2-5
CASSLGLAGVTGELFF TGCGCCAGCAGCTTGGGGCTAGCGGGAGTTACCGGGGAGCTGTTTTTT TRBV5-1 NA TRBD2 TRBJ2-2
CASSPDSFTEAFF TGTGCCAGCAGCCCAGACAGTTTCACTGAAGCTTTCTTT TRBV9 NA NA TRBJ1-1
CASSQRKNIQYF TGTGCCAGCAGCCAGAGGAAAAACATTCAGTACTTC TRBV7-2 NA NA TRBJ2-4
CASSPPGNTGELFF TGTGCCAGCTCACCACCGGGCAACACCGGGGAGCTGTTTTTT TRBV18 NA NA TRBJ2-2